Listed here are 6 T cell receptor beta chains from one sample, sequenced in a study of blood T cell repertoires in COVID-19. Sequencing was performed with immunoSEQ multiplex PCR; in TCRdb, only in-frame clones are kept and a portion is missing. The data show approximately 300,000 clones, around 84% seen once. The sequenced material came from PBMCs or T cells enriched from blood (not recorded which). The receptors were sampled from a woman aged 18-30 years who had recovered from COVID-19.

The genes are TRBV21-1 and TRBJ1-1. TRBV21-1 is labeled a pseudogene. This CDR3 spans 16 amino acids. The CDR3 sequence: CASSLTPGGGNTEAFF. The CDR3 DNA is TGTGCCAGCAGCCTCACCCCGGGGGGGGGAAACACTGAAGCTTTCTTT.

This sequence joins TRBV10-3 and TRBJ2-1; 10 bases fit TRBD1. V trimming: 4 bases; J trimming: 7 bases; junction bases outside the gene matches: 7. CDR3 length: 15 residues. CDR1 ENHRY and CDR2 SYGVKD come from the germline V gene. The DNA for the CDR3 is TGTGCCATCAGTGCCCGGGACAGGGGTCAGAATGAGCAGTTCTTC. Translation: CAISARDRGQNEQFF.

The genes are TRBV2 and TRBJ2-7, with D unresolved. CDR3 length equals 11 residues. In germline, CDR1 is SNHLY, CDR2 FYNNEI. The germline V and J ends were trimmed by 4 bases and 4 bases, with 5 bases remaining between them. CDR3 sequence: CASSAQYEQYF. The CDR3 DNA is TGTGCCAGCAGTGCCCAGTACGAGCAGTACTTC.

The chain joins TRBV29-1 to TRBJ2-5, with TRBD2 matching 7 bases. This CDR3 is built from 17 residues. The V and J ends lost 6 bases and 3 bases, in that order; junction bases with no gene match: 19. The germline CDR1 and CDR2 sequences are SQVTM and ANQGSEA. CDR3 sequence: CSVAASGGAGFEETQYF. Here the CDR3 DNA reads TGCAGCGTCGCCGCTAGCGGCGGGGCAGGGTTTGAAGAGACCCAGTACTTC. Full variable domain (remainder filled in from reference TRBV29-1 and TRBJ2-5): SAVISQKPSRDICQRGTSLTIQCQVDSQVTMMFWYRQQPGQSLTLIATANQGSEATYESGFVIDKFPISRPNLTFSTLTVSNMSPEDSSIYLCSVAASGGAGFEETQYFGPGTRLLVL.

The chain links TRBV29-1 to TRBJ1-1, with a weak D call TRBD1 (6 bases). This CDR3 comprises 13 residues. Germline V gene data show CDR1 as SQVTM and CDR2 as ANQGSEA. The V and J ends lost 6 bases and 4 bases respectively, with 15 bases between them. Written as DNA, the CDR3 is TGCAGCGTCTATTACAGGGACGGCACTGAAGCTTTCTTT. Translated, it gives CSVYYRDGTEAFF.

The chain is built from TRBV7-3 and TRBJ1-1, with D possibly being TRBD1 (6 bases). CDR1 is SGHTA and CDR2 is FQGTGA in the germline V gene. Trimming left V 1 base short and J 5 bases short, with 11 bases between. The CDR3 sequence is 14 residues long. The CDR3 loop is CASSLNPGVTEAFF. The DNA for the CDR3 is TGTGCCAGCAGCTTAAATCCAGGGGTGACTGAAGCTTTCTTT.